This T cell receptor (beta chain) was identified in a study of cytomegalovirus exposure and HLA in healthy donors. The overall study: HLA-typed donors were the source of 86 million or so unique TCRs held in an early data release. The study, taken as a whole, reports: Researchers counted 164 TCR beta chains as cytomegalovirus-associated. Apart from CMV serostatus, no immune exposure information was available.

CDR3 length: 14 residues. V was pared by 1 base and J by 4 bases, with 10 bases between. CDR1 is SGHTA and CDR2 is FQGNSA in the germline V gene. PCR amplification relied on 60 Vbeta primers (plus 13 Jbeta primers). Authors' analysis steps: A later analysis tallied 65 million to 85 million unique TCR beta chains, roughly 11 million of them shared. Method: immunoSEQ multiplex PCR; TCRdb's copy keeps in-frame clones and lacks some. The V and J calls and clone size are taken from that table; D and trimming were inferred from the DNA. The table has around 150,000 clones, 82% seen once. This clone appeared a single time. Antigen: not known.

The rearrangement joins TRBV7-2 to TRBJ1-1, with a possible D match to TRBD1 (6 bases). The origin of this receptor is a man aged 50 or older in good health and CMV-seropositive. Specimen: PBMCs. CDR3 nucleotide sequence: TGTGCCAGCAGCTTAGAACACAGGGCCACTGAAGCTTTCTTT. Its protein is CASSLEHRATEAFF.